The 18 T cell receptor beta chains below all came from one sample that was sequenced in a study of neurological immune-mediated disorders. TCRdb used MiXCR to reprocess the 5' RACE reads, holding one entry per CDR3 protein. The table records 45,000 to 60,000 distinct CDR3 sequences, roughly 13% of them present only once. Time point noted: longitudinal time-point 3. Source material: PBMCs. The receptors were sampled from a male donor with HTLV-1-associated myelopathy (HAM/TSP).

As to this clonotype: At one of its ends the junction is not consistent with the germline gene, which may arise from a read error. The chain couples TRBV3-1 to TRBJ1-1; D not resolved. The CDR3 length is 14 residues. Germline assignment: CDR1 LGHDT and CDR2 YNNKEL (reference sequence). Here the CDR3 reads CAISLCPRPTEAFF. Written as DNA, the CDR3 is TGTGCCATCAGCCTCTGCCCCCGTCCCACTGAAGCTTTCTTT.

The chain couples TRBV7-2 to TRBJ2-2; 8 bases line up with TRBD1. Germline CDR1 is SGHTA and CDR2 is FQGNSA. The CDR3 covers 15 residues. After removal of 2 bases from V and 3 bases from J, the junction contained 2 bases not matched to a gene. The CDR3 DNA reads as TGTGCCAGCAGCTTACAGGGGGCGGACACCGGGGAGCTGTTTTTT. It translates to CASSLQGADTGELFF.

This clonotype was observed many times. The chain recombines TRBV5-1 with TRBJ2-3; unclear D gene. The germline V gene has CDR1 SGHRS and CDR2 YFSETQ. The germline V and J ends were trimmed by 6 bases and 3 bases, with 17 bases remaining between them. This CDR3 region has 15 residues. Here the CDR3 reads CASKFWTGETDTQYF. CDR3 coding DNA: TGCGCCAGCAAATTTTGGACGGGCGAAACAGATACGCAGTATTTT.

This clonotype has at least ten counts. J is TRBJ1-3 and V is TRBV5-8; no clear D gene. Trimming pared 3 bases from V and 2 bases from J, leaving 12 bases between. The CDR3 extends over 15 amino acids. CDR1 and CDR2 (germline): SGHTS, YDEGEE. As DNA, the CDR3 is TGTGCCAGCAGCTCGGCATACAGAGCTGGAAACACCATATATTTT. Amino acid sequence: CASSSAYRAGNTIYF.

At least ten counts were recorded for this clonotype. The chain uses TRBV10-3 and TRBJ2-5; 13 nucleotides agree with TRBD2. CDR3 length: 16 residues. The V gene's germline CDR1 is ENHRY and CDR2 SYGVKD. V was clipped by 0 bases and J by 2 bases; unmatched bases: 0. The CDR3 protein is CAISESTSGGQETQYF. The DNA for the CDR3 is TGTGCCATCAGTGAGTCGACTAGCGGGGGGCAAGAGACCCAGTACTTC.

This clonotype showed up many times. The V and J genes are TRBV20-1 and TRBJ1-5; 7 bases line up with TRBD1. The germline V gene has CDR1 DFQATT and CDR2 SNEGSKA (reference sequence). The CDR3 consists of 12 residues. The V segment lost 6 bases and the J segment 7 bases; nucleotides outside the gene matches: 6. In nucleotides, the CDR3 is TGCAGTGCCCGACAGGGAAACCAGCCCCAGCATTTT. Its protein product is CSARQGNQPQHF.

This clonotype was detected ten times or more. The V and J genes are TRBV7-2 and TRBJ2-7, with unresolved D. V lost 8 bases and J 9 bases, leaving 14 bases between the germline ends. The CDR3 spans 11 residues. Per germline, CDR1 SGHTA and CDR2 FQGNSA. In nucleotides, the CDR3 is TGTGCCAGCTCGCCCGGCGGCAGGCAGTACTTC. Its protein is CASSPGGRQYF.

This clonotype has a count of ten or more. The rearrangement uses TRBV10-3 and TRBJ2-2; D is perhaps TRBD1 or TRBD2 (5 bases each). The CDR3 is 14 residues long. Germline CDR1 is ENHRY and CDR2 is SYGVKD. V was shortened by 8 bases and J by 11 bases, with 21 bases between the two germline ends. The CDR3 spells CAIQPGPTRGELFF. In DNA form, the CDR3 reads TGTGCCATCCAACCGGGACCCACTCGCGGAGAGCTGTTTTTT.

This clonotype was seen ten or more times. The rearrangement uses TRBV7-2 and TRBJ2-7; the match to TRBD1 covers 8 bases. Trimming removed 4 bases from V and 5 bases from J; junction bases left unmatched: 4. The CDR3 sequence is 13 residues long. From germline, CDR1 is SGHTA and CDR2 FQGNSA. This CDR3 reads CASSSGQGNEQYF. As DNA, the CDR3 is TGTGCCAGCAGCTCCGGACAGGGCAACGAGCAGTACTTC. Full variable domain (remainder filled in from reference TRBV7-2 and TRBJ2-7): GAGVSQSPSNKVTEKGKDVELRCDPISGHTALYWYRQSLGQGLEFLIYFQGNSAPDKSGLPSDRFSAERTGGSVSTLTIQRTQQEDSAVYLCASSSGQGNEQYFGPGTRLTVT.

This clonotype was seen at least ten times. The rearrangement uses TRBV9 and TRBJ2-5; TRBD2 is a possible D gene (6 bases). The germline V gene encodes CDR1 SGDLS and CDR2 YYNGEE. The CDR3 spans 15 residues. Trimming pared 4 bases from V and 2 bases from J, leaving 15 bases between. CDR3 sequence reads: CASSLMGLEQETQYF. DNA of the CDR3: TGTGCCAGCAGCCTAATGGGACTTGAACAAGAGACCCAGTACTTC. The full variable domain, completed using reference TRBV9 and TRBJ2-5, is DSGVTQTPKHLITATGQRVTLRCSPRSGDLSVYWYQQSLDQGLQFLIQYYNGEERAKGNILERFSAQQFPDLHSELNLSSLELGDSALYFCASSLMGLEQETQYFGPGTRLLVL.

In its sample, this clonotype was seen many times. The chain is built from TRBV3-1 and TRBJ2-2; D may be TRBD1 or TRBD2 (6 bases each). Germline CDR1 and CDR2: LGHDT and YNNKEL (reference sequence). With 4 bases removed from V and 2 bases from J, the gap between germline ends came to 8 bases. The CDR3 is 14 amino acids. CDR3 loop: CASSRGANTGELFF. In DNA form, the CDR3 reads TGTGCCAGCAGCCGGGGGGCTAACACCGGGGAGCTGTTTTTT.

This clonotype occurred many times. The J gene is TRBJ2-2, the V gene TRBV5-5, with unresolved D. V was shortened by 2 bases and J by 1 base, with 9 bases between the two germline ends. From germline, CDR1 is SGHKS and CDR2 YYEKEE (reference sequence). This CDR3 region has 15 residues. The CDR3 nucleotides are TGTGCCAGCAGCTTAGTCCCAGGGAACACCGGGGAGCTGTTTTTT. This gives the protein CASSLVPGNTGELFF.

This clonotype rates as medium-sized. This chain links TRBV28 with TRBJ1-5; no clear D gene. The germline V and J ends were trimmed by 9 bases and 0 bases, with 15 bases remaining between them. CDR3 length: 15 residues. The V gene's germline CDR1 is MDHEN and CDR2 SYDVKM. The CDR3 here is CASQVGPYSNQPQHF. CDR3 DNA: TGTGCCAGTCAGGTTGGGCCTTATAGCAATCAGCCCCAGCATTTT.

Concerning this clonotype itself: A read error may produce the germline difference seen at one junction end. In nucleotides, the CDR3 is TGTGCCACCAGCTGGCAGGGCGAAGATCAGCGCCAGCATTTT. Translation gives CATSWQGEDQRQHF. The chain combines TRBV15 with TRBJ1-5; D might be TRBD1 (5 bases). The CDR3 is 14 residues long. Germline V lookup: CDR1 LNHNV, CDR2 YYDKDF (reference sequence).

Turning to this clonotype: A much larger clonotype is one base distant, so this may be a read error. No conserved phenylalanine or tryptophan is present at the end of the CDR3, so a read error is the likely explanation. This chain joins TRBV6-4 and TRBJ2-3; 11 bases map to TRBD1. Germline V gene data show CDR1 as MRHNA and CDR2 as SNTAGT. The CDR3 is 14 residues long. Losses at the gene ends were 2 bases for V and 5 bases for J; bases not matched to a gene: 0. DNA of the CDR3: TGTGCCAGCAGTGACGGGACAGGGGGAGATACGCAGTATATT. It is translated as CASSDGTGGDTQYI.

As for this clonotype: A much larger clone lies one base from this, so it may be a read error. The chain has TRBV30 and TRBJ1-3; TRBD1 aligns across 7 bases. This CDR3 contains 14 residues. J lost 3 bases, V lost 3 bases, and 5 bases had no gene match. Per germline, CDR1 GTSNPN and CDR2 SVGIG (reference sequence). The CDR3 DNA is TGTGCCTGGAGCCTAGGGACAGTTGGAAACACCATATATTTT. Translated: CAWSLGTVGNTIYF.

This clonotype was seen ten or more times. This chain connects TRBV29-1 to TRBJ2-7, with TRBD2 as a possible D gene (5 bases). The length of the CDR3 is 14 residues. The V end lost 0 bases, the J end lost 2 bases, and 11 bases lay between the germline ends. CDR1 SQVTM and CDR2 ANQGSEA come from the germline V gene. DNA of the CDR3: TGCAGCGTTGAAGATGAGGGCAGGACCTACGAGCAGTACTTC. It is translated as CSVEDEGRTYEQYF.

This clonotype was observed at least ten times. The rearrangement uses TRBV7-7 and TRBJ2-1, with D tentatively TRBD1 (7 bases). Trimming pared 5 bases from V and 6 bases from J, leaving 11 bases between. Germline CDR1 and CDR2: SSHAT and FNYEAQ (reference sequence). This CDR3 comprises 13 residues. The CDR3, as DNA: TGTGCCAGCAGCGCGGGACAGCTCAATGAGCAGTTCTTC. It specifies CASSAGQLNEQFF.